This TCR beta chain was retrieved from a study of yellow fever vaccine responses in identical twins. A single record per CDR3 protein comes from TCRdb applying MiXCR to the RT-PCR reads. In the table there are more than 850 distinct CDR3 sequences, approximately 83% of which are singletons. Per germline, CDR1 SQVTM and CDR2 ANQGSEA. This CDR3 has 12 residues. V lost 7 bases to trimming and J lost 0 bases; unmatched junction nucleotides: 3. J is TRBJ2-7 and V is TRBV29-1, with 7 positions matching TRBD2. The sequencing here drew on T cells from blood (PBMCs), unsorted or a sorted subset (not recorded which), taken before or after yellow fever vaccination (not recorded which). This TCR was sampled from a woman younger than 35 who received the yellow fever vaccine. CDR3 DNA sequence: TGCAGCGCCGGGGGGAGCTCCTACGAGCAGTACTTC. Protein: CSAGGSSYEQYF.